These T cell receptor beta chains were read from a single sample in a study of regulatory T cells in long-lasting Graves disease. TCRdb re-derived calls from the multiplex PCR reads in MiXCR, one entry per CDR3 protein. The repertoire holds about 470,000 distinct CDR3 sequences, with 15% as singletons. The same data also contributed to another study, on T cells in Graves' hyperthyroidism and ophthalmopathy.

The source was peripheral blood mononuclear cells (PBMCs), collected at new diagnosis, from a patient treated with antithyroid drugs. These receptors all stem from a woman between 25 and 40 years old with Graves disease. Each CDR3 is given with its conserved first and last residue. The D gene is left open where the match is weak. The size entry is marked missing in some rows and otherwise reads once, few, many or a size class.

V,J,D,size,CDR3,DNA
TRBV7-9,TRBJ1-2,TRBD1,many,CASSARTGAFGYTF,TGTGCCAGCAGCGCCCGGACAGGGGCTTTTGGCTACACCTTC
TRBV28,TRBJ1-1,NA,many,CASSFLTGINTEAFF,TGTGCCAGCAGTTTTTTGACGGGGATTAACACTGAAGCTTTCTTT
TRBV7-3,TRBJ2-5,NA,few,CASSDRRRGETQYF,TGTGCCAGCAGCGATAGGCGACGGGGAGAGACCCAGTACTTC
TRBV5-1,TRBJ2-1,TRBD2,NA,CASSWGGGTEQFF,TGCGCCAGCAGCTGGGGGGGGGGTACAGAGCAGTTCTTC
TRBV20-1,TRBJ1-1,NA,few,CSAPNTEAFF,TGCAGTGCCCCGAACACTGAAGCTTTCTTT
TRBV11-1,TRBJ1-5,TRBD1,many,CASSGKGASNQPQHF,TGTGCCAGCAGCGGAAAGGGGGCCAGCAATCAGCCCCAGCATTTT
TRBV10-1,TRBJ2-7,NA,NA,CASSETSSSSYEQYF,TGCGCCAGCAGTGAGACCAGCTCGAGCTCCTACGAGCAGTACTTC
TRBV7-3,TRBJ2-3,TRBD1,NA,CASSSGQGLTDTQYF,TGTGCCAGCAGCTCGGGACAGGGGTTGACAGATACGCAGTATTTT
TRBV18,TRBJ1-1,NA,many,CASSPFPSNTEAFF,TGTGCCAGCTCACCATTCCCTTCTAACACTGAAGCTTTCTTT
TRBV29-1,TRBJ1-6,NA,NA,CSPESTSPLHF,TGCAGCCCCGAAAGCACTTCACCCCTCCACTTT
TRBV5-1,TRBJ2-2,NA,many,CASSFFSADGELFF,TGCGCCAGCAGCTTTTTTAGCGCGGACGGGGAGCTGTTTTTT
TRBV5-1,TRBJ2-7,NA,many,CASSLESDRRYEQYF,TGCGCCAGCAGCTTGGAATCGGACAGACGTTACGAGCAGTACTTC
TRBV19,TRBJ1-5,NA,NA,CASRGGEYGNQPQHF,TGTGCCAGTAGGGGAGGGGAGTACGGCAATCAGCCCCAGCATTTT
TRBV11-2,TRBJ2-3,NA,many,CASSLAARAFTDTQYF,TGTGCCAGCAGCTTAGCAGCGCGGGCTTTCACAGATACGCAGTATTTT
TRBV24-1,TRBJ2-2,NA,many,CATSDNPTGELFF,TGTGCCACCAGTGATAATCCAACCGGGGAGCTGTTTTTT
TRBV20-1,TRBJ1-3,NA,NA,CSAGIISGNTIYF,TGCAGTGCTGGAATAATCTCTGGAAACACCATATATTTT
TRBV6-5,TRBJ2-3,NA,many,CASSYSEQGGTDTQYF,TGTGCCAGCAGTTACTCCGAGCAGGGGGGAACAGATACGCAGTATTTT
TRBV7-9,TRBJ2-3,TRBD1,few,CASSPDRGPDTQYF,TGTGCCAGCAGCCCGGACAGGGGGCCGGATACGCAGTATTTT
TRBV30,TRBJ2-7,NA,many,CAWIIGRPGLYIYEQYF,TGTGCCTGGATCATAGGGCGCCCGGGACTCTACATCTACGAGCAGTACTTC
TRBV5-1,TRBJ1-6,NA,many,CASSSRGGGDSPLHF,TGTGCCAGCAGCTCTCGAGGGGGGGGCGATTCACCCCTCCACTTT
TRBV5-1,TRBJ2-5,NA,many,CASSIRASGSGETQYF,TGCGCCAGCAGCATCCGGGCTAGTGGTTCGGGGGAGACCCAGTACTTC
TRBV19,TRBJ1-1,NA,NA,CASKGAQGRDTEAFF,TGTGCCAGTAAAGGTGCTCAGGGCCGGGACACTGAAGCTTTCTTT
TRBV20-1,TRBJ1-2,TRBD1,many,CSAIQGAGYGYTF,TGCAGTGCTATTCAGGGGGCTGGCTATGGCTACACCTTC
TRBV20-1,TRBJ2-7,NA,many,CSAREHNYEQYF,TGCAGTGCTAGAGAGCACAACTACGAGCAGTACTTC
TRBV30,TRBJ2-7,TRBD1,many,CAWSEGQGAGEQYF,TGTGCCTGGAGTGAGGGACAGGGGGCAGGTGAGCAGTACTTC
TRBV4-1,TRBJ2-1,NA,few,CASSRGGIEQFF,TGCGCCAGCAGCCGAGGCGGGATTGAGCAGTTCTTC
TRBV7-3,TRBJ1-1,NA,many,CASSSTGSENTEAFF,TGTGCCAGCAGCTCGACAGGTAGTGAGAACACTGAAGCTTTCTTT
TRBV19,TRBJ2-5,TRBD2,few,CASSLTGLAGGRETQYF,TGTGCCAGTAGTCTCACCGGACTAGCGGGAGGGCGAGAGACCCAGTACTTC